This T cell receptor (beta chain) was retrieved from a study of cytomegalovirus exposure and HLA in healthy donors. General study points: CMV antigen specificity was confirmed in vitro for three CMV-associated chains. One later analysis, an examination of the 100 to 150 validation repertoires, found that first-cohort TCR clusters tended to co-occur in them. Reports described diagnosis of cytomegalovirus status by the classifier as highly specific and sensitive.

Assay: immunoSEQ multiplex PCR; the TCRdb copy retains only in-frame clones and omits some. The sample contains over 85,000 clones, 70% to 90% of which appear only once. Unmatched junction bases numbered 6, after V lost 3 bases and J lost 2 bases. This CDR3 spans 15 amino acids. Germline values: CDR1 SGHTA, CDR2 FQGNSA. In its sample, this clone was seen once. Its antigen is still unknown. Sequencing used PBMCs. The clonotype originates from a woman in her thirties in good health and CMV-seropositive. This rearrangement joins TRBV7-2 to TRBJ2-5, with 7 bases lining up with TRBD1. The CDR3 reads CASSLRKGAQETQYF. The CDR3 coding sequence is TGTGCCAGCAGCTTGCGGAAGGGGGCTCAAGAGACCCAGTACTTC.